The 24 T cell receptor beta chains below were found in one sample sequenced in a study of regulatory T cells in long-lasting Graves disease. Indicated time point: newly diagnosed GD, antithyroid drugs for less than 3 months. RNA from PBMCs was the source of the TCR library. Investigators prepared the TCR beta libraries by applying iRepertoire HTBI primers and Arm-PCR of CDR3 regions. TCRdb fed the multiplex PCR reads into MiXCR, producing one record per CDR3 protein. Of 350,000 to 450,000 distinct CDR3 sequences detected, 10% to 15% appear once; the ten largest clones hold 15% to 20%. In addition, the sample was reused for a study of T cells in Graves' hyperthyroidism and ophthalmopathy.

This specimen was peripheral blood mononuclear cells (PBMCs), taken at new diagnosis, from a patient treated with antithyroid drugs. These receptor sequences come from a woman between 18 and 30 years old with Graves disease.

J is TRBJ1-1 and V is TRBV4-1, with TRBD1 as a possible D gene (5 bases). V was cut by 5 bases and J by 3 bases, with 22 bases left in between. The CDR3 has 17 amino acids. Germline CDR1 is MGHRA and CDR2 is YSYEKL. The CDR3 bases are TGCGCCAGCAGCACTATACACCGACAGAAACCGGACACTGAAGCTTTCTTT. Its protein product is CASSTIHRQKPDTEAFF.

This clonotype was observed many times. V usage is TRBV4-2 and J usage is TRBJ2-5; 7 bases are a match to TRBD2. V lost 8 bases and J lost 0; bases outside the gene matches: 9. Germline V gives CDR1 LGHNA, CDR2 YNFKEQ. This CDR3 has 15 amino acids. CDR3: CASASEAGNQETQYF. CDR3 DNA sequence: TGTGCCAGCGCTTCTGAAGCGGGGAACCAAGAGACCCAGTACTTC.

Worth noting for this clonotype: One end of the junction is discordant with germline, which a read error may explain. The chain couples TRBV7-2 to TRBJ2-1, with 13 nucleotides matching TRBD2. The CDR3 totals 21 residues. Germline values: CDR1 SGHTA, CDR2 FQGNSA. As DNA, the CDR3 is TGCGCCAGCAGCCGAGGGGAGGCGGGACTAGCGGGAACATATCCCTTTAATGAGCAGTTCTTC. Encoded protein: CASSRGEAGLAGTYPFNEQFF. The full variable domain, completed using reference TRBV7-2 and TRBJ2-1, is GAGVSQSPSNKVTEKGKDVELRCDPISGHTALYWYRQSLGQGLEFLIYFQGNSAPDKSGLPSDRFSAERTGGSVSTLTIQRTQQEDSAVYLCASSRGEAGLAGTYPFNEQFFGPGTRLTVL.

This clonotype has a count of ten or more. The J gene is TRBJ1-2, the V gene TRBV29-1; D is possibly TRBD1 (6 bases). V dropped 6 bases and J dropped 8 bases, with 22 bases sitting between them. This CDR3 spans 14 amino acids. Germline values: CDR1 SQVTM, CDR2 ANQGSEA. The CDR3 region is CSVGGQRAKEGYTF. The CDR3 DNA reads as TGCAGCGTCGGGGGGCAGCGGGCGAAAGAAGGCTACACCTTC.

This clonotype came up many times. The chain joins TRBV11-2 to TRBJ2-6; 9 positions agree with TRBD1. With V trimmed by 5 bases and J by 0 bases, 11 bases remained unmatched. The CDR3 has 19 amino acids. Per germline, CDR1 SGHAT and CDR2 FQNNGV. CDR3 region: CASSPPQGARISGANVLTF. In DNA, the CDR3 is TGTGCCAGCAGCCCACCACAGGGGGCTAGGATCTCTGGGGCCAACGTCCTGACTTTC. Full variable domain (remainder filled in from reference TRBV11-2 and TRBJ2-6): EAGVAQSPRYKIIEKRQSVAFWCNPISGHATLYWYQQILGQGPKLLIQFQNNGVVDDSQLPKDRFSAERLKGVDSTLKIQPAKLEDSAVYLCASSPPQGARISGANVLTFGAGSRLTVL.

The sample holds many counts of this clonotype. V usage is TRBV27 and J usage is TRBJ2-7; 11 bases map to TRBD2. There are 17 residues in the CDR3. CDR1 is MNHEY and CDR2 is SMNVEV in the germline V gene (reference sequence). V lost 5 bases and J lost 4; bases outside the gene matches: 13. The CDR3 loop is CASSQIIMTSGVYEQYF. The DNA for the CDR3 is TGTGCCAGCAGTCAAATCATAATGACTAGCGGGGTTTACGAGCAGTACTTC.

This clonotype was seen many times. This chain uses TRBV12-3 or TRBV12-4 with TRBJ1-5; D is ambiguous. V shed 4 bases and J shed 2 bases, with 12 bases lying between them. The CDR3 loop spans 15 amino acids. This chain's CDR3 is CASSYWQVGNQPQHF. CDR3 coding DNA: TGTGCCAGCAGTTATTGGCAGGTCGGCAATCAGCCCCAGCATTTT.

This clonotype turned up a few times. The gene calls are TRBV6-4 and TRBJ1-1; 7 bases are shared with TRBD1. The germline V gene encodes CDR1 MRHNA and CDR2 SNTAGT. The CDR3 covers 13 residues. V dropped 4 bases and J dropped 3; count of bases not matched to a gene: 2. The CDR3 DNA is TGTGCCAGCAGTGCCCAGGGGGACACTGAAGCTTTCTTT. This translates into CASSAQGDTEAFF.

The CDR3 bases are TGCAGCGTTGAGCCACAGGGTGACACTGAAGCTTTCTTT. Protein: CSVEPQGDTEAFF. V usage is TRBV29-1 and J usage is TRBJ1-1; D might be TRBD1 (6 bases). V lost 3 bases and J 3 bases, leaving 11 bases between the germline ends. Germline CDR1 SQVTM, CDR2 ANQGSEA. The CDR3 consists of 13 residues.

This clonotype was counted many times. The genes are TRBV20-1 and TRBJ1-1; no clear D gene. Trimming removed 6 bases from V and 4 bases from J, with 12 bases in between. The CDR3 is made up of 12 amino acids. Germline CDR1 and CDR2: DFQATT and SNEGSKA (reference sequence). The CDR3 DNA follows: TGCAGTGCCACGGGTCCCGGCACTGAAGCTTTCTTT. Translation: CSATGPGTEAFF.

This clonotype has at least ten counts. The DNA for the CDR3 is TGTGCCAGCAGTTCCTTCCGGGGACAGGGGGAGGGGGAGCTGTTTTTT. It encodes CASSSFRGQGEGELFF. V and J are TRBV6-2 or TRBV6-3 and TRBJ2-2; 11 positions agree with TRBD1. Germline values: CDR1 MNHEY, CDR2 SVGEGT. The trim removed 4 bases at V and 8 bases at J, leaving 9 bases unmatched. CDR3 length: 16 amino acids.

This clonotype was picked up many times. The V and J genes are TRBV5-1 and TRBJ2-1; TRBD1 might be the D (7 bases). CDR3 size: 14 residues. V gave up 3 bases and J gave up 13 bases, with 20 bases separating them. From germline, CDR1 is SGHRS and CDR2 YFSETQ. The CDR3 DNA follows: TGCGCCAGCAGCTCTTGGGATGGAGGGACAGTTCAGTTCTTC. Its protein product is CASSSWDGGTVQFF. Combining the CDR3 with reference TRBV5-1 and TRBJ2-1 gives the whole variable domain KAGVTQTPRYLIKTRGQQVTLSCSPISGHRSVSWYQQTPGQGLQFLFEYFSETQRNKGNFPGRFSGRQFSNSRSEMNVSTLELGDSALYLCASSSWDGGTVQFFGPGTRLTVL.

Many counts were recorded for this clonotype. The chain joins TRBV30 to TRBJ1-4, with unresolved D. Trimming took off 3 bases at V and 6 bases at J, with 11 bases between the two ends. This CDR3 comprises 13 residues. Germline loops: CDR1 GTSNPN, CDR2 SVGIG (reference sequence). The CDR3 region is CAWRRSVYEKLFF. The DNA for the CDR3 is TGTGCCTGGAGGCGGTCCGTTTATGAAAAACTGTTTTTT.

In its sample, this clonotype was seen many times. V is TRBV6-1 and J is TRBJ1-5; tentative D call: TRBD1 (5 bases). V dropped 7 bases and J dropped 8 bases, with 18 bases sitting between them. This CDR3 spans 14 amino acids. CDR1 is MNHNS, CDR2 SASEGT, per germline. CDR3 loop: CASKEVQGGKPQHF. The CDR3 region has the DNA TGTGCCAGCAAAGAGGTGCAGGGAGGAAAGCCCCAGCATTTT.

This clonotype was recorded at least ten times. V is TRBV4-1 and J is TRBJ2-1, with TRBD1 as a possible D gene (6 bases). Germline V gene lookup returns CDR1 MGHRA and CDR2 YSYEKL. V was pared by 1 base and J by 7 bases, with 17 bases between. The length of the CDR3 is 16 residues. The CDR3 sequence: CASSQGSRGKGNEQFF. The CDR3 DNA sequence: TGCGCCAGCAGCCAAGGTAGCAGGGGTAAAGGGAATGAGCAGTTCTTC.

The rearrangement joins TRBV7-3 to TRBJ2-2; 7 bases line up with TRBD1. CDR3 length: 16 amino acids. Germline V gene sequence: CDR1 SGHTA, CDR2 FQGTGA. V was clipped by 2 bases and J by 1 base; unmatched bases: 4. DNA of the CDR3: TGTGCCAGCAGCTTAGCAACAGGGGAGAACACCGGGGAGCTGTTTTTT. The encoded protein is CASSLATGENTGELFF.

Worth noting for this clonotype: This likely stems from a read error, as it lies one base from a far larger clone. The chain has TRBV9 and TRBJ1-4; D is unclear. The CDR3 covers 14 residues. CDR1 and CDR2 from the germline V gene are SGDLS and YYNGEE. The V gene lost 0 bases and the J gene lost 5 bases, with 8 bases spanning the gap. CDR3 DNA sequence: TGTGCCAGCAGCGTAGCCCCGGGGAATGAAAAACTGTTTTTT. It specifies CASSVAPGNEKLFF.

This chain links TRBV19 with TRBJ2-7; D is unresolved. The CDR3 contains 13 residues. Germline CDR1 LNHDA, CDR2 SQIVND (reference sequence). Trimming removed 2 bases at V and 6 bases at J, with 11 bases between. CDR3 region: CASSIPRSSEQYF. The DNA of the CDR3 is TGTGCCAGTAGTATACCCCGATCGAGCGAGCAGTACTTC.

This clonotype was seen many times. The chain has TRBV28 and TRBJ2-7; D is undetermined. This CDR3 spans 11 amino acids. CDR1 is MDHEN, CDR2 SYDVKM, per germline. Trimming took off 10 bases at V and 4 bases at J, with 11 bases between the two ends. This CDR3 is CATLRWYEQYF. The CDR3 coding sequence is TGTGCCACTCTCCGGTGGTACGAGCAGTACTTC.

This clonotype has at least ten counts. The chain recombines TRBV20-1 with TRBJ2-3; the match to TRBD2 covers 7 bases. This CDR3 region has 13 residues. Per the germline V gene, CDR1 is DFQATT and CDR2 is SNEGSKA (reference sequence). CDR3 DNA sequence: TGCAGGGGAACGAGCGGGGACACAGATACGCAGTATTTT. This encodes CRGTSGDTDTQYF.

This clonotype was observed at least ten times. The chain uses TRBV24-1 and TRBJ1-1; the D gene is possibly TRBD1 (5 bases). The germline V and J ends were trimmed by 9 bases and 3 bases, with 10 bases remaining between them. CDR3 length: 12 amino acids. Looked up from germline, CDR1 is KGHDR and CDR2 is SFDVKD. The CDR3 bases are TGTGCCACCCGGGACGGTGACACTGAAGCTTTCTTT. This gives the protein CATRDGDTEAFF.

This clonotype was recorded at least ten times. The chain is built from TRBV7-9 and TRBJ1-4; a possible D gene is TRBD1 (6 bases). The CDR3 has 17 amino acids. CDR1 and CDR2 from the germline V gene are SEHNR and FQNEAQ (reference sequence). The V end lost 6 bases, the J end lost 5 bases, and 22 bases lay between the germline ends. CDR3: CASRPSPGAQVNEKLFF. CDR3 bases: TGTGCCAGCAGGCCCTCTCCAGGGGCGCAGGTGAATGAAAAACTGTTTTTT.

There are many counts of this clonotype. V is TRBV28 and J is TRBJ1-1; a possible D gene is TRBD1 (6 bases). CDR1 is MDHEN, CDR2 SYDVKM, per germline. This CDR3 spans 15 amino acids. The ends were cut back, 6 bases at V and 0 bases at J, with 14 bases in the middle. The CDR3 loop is CASSLPRGLNTEAFF. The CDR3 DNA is TGTGCCAGCAGCCTGCCCAGGGGATTGAACACTGAAGCTTTCTTT. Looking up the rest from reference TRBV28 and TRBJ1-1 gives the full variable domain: DVKVTQSSRYLVKRTGEKVFLECVQDMDHENMFWYRQDPGLGLRLIYFSYDVKMKEKGDIPEGYSVSREKKERFSLILESASTNQTSMYLCASSLPRGLNTEAFFGQGTRLTVV.

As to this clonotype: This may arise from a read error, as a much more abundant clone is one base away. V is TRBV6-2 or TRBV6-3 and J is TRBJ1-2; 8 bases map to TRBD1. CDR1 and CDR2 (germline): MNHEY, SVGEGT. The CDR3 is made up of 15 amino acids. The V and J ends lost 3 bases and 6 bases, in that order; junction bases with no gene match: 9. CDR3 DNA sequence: TGTGCCAGCAGTTATAAGGACAGGGCGGTGGATGGCTACACCTTC. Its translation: CASSYKDRAVDGYTF.